This T cell receptor beta chain was captured in a study of vaccination and CD4 T cells after COVID-19 (dated by TCRdb to between 2021 and 2024). Describing the broader study: Every convalescent patient had a positive nasal swab PCR test for SARS-CoV-2, with mild disease in roughly ten patients and severe disease in one. The convalescent cohort comprised six males and four females, including two Hispanic individuals, seven Caucasians, two Asians and one multiracial person. Two doses of either the Pfizer-BioNTech BNT162b2 vaccine (n=8) or the Moderna mRNA-1273 vaccine (n=2) were administered to participants. Post-COVID blood samples from convalescent patients were collected a median of roughly 100 days after diagnosis, with a range of roughly 35 to 161 days. Post-vaccine blood samples were taken a median of approximately 76 days after the second vaccine dose, with a range of roughly 13 to 250 days. Overlapping spike peptide pools from SARS-CoV-2 and from the common cold coronaviruses HCoV-NL63, HCoV-OC43 and HCoV-229E were used as culture stimuli. Control cultures received a CEFX viral epitope pool as the positive control, an HIV-1 Nef peptide pool as the negative control, or no peptide. In 10 COVID-19 convalescent patients and several infection-naive healthy vaccine recipients, researchers compared the spike-specific CD4+ TCR repertoire from before mRNA vaccination with the repertoire from after. Overall study outcomes, separate from this receptor: The study included relatively few convalescent patients and did not analyze early timepoints after natural infection. In convalescent patients, nearly all vaccine-specific clones (304 of 307) were found to be mono-reactive for SARS-CoV-2 spike rather than cross-reactive with common cold coronaviruses. The median number of SARS-CoV-2-reactive clonotypes rose from around 20 after infection to 38 after vaccination, but the change was not significant. Among the post-vaccine SARS-CoV-2-reactive clones in convalescent patients, a median around 85% showed up only after vaccination, which suggests vaccine-specific priming.

About this clonotype: Its antigen specificity is not known. It has no much larger one-base neighbor in the sample; base qualities were not kept.

The treatment or condition label on this specimen signifies: approximately 9-day PBMC culture with coronavirus spike peptide pools or control peptides (ViraFEST assay). The ViraFEST assay, used in the study, expanded antigen-specific T cells with peptide pools and then identified the expanded clonotypes through TCR sequencing. Positive SARS-CoV-2 PCR tests in the convalescent patients dated from March to December 2020, before Alpha, Beta and Delta variants emerged in the United States. Each well held roughly 2.2 million PBMCs cultured in IMDM containing approximately 5% human AB serum and 10 IU/ml IL-2, with about 9.4 ug/ml peptide pools added. Half of the culture medium was replaced with fresh IL-2-containing medium on days 3 and 7. Once the cells had been in culture for around nine days, the EasySep CD4+ T cell isolation kit was used to isolate CD4+ T cells by negative selection. Ficoll-Paque Plus gradient centrifugation was used to isolate PBMCs from whole blood, and the isolated PBMCs were then either used fresh or cryopreserved at -140C. Triplicate wells were generally used for each culture condition.

Inclusive of the bounding cysteine and phenylalanine, the CDR3 is 13 residues long. Only CDR3 DNA remains: 39 bases, in frame from the first base. CDR1 and CDR2, looked up from the germline V gene, are SGHTA and FQGNSA. V is shortened by 6 bases, J by 2 bases, and the region joining them spans 10 bases. The library came from PCR. At the Johns Hopkins FTIC core, DNA from the cultured CD4+ T cells underwent TCR sequencing with the Oncomine TCR Beta short-read assay. Genomic DNA was extracted from the cultured CD4+ T cells with the QIAamp micro DNA kit. Oncomine TCR Beta libraries from cultured CD4+ T cells were pooled with unique dual indexes and sequenced on an Illumina iSeq 100. The original pipeline was this. Non-productive sequences were removed, and CDR3s that did not start with C, did not end with F or W, or were shorter than 7 amino acids were discarded. The MANAFEST web application identified antigen-specific clonotypes by comparing peptide-stimulated wells against reference wells and other culture wells. An FDR below 0.05, an odds ratio above 5, and a productive frequency above 0.1% in at least two of three replicate wells were required for clones to be considered positive. A clonotype counted as cross-reactive if it showed significant expansion both in the SARS-CoV-2 spike wells and in at least one common cold coronavirus spike condition. Similarity between CDR3 sequences was evaluated in R version 3.6.1 using Levenshtein distances (stringdist) and unrooted phylogenetic trees (ape). TCRdb took the public reads, trimmed them with fastp at Q25, ran MiXCR for clone calling and kept in-frame beta chains. CDR3 protein sequences are deduplicated, and each keeps its most common genes and DNA. The V and J calls were not made by the authors but by TCRdb's processing. In all, the sample holds some 15,000 distinct CDR3 sequences, and 35% to 40% of those were seen once. Together, the top ten hold about 16% of the sample.

This chain is built from TRBV7-2 and TRBJ1-2, with the identity of the D gene unclear. This TCR came from a human donor with COVID-19. Sequences were obtained from cultured CD4+ T cells from blood. The DNA sequence is as follows: TGTGCCAGCAGTTCAGAGGCCAACTATGGCTACACCTTC. Its translation is CASSSEANYGYTF. The entire variable domain, with the stretches around the CDR3 drawn from the reference TRBV7-2 and TRBJ1-2 proteins, is GAGVSQSPSNKVTEKGKDVELRCDPISGHTALYWYRQSLGQGLEFLIYFQGNSAPDKSGLPSDRFSAERTGGSVSTLTIQRTQQEDSAVYLCASSSEANYGYTFGSGTRLTVV.